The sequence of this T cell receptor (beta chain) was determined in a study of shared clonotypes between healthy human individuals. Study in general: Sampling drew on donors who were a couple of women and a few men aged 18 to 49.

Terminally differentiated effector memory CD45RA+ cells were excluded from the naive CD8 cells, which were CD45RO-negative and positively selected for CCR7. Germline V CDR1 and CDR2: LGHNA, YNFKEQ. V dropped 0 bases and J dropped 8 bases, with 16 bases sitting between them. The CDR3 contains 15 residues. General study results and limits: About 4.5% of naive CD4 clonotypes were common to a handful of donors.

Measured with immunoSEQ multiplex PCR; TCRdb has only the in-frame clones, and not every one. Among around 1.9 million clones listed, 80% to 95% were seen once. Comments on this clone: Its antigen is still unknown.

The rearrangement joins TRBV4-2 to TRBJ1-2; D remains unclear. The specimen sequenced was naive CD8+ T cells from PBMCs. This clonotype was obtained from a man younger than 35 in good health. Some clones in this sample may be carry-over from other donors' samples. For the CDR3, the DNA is TGTGCCAGCAGCCAAGATCTGTCCCGTGGGATCGGCTACACCTTC. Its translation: CASSQDLSRGIGYTF.